This TCR beta chain was obtained from a study of blood T cell repertoires in COVID-19. Germline CDR1 SGDLS, CDR2 YYNGEE. After removal of 4 bases from V and 1 base from J, the junction contained 9 bases not matched to a gene. The CDR3 runs 17 residues. Assay used: immunoSEQ multiplex PCR; TCRdb lists only in-frame clones, some missing. The profile shows around 450,000 clones, around 89% of them singletons. This chain uses TRBV9 with TRBJ2-2; 8 nucleotides line up with TRBD1. The sample taken for sequencing was peripheral blood. This clonotype originated in a woman between 25 and 40 years old with acute or convalescent COVID-19. CDR3 sequence (DNA): TGTGCCAGCAGCTCCCGAGGACAGGGATTGAACACCGGGGAGCTGTTTTTT. Its protein product is CASSSRGQGLNTGELFF.